This T cell receptor beta chain derives from a study of T cells in tumors after PD-1 blockade. About the research overall: Patients had no prior checkpoint blockade, systemic immunosuppressants, or anti-cancer therapy within 4 weeks. Treatment was either pembrolizumab 200 mg every 3 weeks or cemiplimab 350 mg every 2 weeks. Daily vismodegib 150 mg continued in a subset of anti-PD-1-treated patients. On average, peripheral blood gave 100,000 to 140,000 TCR templates and tens of thousands of unique clonotypes.

This clone was observed a handful of times. Germline-derived CDR1 and CDR2 are SGHTA and FQGNSA. V lost 0 bases and J lost 2; bases outside the gene matches: 0. CDR3 size: 14 residues. Libraries were prepared by immunoSEQ multiplex PCR; TCRdb keeps only in-frame clonotypes and omits some of them. The sample has roughly 33,000 clones, around four fifths seen once. Here the sequenced sample was PBMCs, taken before anti-PD-1 treatment. This receptor was identified in a human donor with basal cell carcinoma. The chain links TRBV7-2 to TRBJ2-5, with 7 bases fitting TRBD2. CDR3 residues: CASSLAGGQETQYF. As DNA, the CDR3 is TGTGCCAGCAGCTTAGCGGGAGGGCAAGAGACCCAGTACTTC.